The TCR beta chain under discussion was sequenced for a study of Graves' ophthalmopathy and Graves' hyperthyroidism. Overall study findings and caveats: Most thyroid-expanded clonotypes exceeding 0.001 frequency were also found in blood. Ophthalmopathy could be told apart from stable hyperthyroidism by a 13-signature model (around 90% sensitivity, approximately 76% specificity).

Scientists amplified the TCR beta CDR3 regions from RNA transcripts. HTBI primers primed a first-round RT-PCR, and a second-round multiplex PCR followed. One entry per CDR3 protein results from TCRdb running MiXCR on the multiplex PCR reads. There are 1 million to 1.3 million distinct CDR3 sequences in the sample; about 35% occur only once, and approximately 10% lies in the top ten. This clonotype was detected many times. What it binds is unknown. V lost 0 bases, J lost 3 bases, and 11 bases lay in between. The germline V gene encodes CDR1 MNHEY and CDR2 SVGAGI. The CDR3 has 15 amino acids. The authors enrolled newly diagnosed hyperthyroidism patients aged 18 to 65 with under 2 months' duration.

The clonotype comes from an adult man with Graves' hyperthyroidism. The sequencing input was peripheral blood or thyroid tissue (not recorded which). J is TRBJ1-2 and V is TRBV6-5; D not certain. CDR3 sequence reads: CASSYSQIVYYGYTF. For the CDR3, the DNA is TGTGCCAGCAGTTACTCGCAGATCGTATACTATGGCTACACCTTC.